The rows below give T cell receptor beta chains drawn from one sample of a study of cytomegalovirus exposure and HLA in healthy donors. The method was immunoSEQ multiplex PCR; TCRdb's version includes in-frame clones alone and lacks a portion of them. The data contain 100,000 or so clones, about 77% of them singletons. Source material: PBMCs. The receptors originated from a woman in her forties or fifties in good health and CMV-seropositive. The CDR3 runs from the conserved cysteine through the conserved F or W. The D gene is left open where the match is weak. Not every row has a clone size; where given, it reads once, few, many or a size class.

CASSRSSGSSDEQFF	TGCGCCAGCAGCAGGTCTAGCGGGAGTTCTGATGAGCAGTTCTTC	TRBD2	TRBV5-1	TRBJ2-1	.
CAISASSGNTGELFF	TGTGCCATCAGTGCCAGTAGCGGCAACACCGGGGAGCTGTTTTTT	.	TRBV10-3	TRBJ2-2	.
CASNEEGSNQPQHF	TGTGCCAGCAACGAAGAGGGAAGCAATCAGCCCCAGCATTTT	.	TRBV2	TRBJ1-5	.
CASSYGGTGRSPLHF	TGTGCCAGCAGTTACGGGGGGACAGGGCGATCACCCCTCCACTTT	TRBD1	TRBV6-5	TRBJ1-6	.
CASSQGRAAGNTIYF	TGCGCCAGCAGCCAAGGGCGGGCGGCTGGAAACACCATATATTTT	.	TRBV4-1	TRBJ1-3	.
CAWSRLAGNNEQFF	TGTGCCTGGAGTCGACTAGCGGGAAACAATGAGCAGTTCTTC	TRBD2	TRBV30	TRBJ2-1	.
CASSLIKGQGGTGELFF	TGTGCCAGCAGCTTGATAAAGGGACAGGGGGGCACCGGGGAGCTGTTTTTT	TRBD1	TRBV7-3	TRBJ2-2	once
CASSETVSSNQPQHF	TGTGCCAGCAGTGAAACAGTTTCTAGCAATCAGCCCCAGCATTTT	.	TRBV6-1	TRBJ1-5	.
CASSVTGNVNTEAFF	TGTGCCAGCAGTGTGACAGGGAACGTGAACACTGAAGCTTTCTTT	TRBD1	TRBV2	TRBJ1-1	few
CASSPGGGSTDTQYF	TGTGCCAGCAGTCCAGGGGGCGGAAGCACAGATACGCAGTATTTT	TRBD1	TRBV6-1	TRBJ2-3	.
CASSPPSSLANYGYTF	TGTGCCAGCAGCCCGCCCTCGTCCTTAGCTAACTATGGCTACACCTTC	.	TRBV14	TRBJ1-2	few
CASSPSPIYRSNQPQHF	TGTGCCAGCAGTCCATCACCCATATACAGATCCAATCAGCCCCAGCATTTT	.	TRBV27	TRBJ1-5	.
CSALQDNYGYTF	TGCAGCGCTCTACAGGACAACTATGGCTACACCTTC	.	TRBV29-1	TRBJ1-2	.
CATSGGQGFNQPQHF	TGTGCCACCAGCGGGGGACAGGGTTTCAATCAGCCCCAGCATTTT	TRBD1	TRBV15	TRBJ1-5	.
CASSSGQNSYEQYF	TGTGCCAGCAGTTCGGGACAGAACTCCTACGAGCAGTACTTC	TRBD1	TRBV5-4	TRBJ2-7	.
CASSLSGGAGTEAFF	TGTGCCAGCAGCTTAAGTGGCGGGGCCGGGACTGAAGCTTTCTTT	.	TRBV11-1	TRBJ1-1	.
CAWKGTGLREQYF	TGTGCCTGGAAAGGGACAGGGCTTCGCGAGCAGTACTTC	TRBD1	TRBV30	TRBJ2-7	.
CASSLPDSHTEAFF	TGCGCCAGCAGCTTACCCGACAGCCACACTGAAGCTTTCTTT	.	TRBV5-1	TRBJ1-1	.
CSVVSPMRGRNEQYF	TGCAGCGTTGTAAGCCCAATGAGGGGGCGGAACGAGCAGTACTTC	TRBD1	TRBV29-1	TRBJ2-7	.
CASSFSQGYNEQFF	TGTGCCAGCAGCTTCTCACAGGGGTACAATGAGCAGTTCTTC	TRBD1	TRBV7-2	TRBJ2-1	.
CASSQKGWGKNEQFF	TGTGCCAGCAGTCAGAAGGGGTGGGGAAAAAATGAGCAGTTCTTC	.	TRBV27	TRBJ2-1	.
CASSEASRGYYNEQFF	TGTGCCAGCAGTGAAGCGAGTCGGGGGTACTACAATGAGCAGTTCTTC	.	TRBV2	TRBJ2-1	.
CASSLEGKTGGAYNEQFF	TGCGCCAGCAGCTTGGAGGGAAAAACGGGGGGGGCCTACAATGAGCAGTTCTTC	TRBD2	TRBV5-1	TRBJ2-1	.
CASSLYGGDSNQPQHF	TGTGCCAGCTCACTTTACGGCGGGGATAGCAATCAGCCCCAGCATTTT	.	TRBV18	TRBJ1-5	.
CASSVGSGGNNEQFF	TGTGCCAGCAGCGTAGGTAGCGGGGGGAACAATGAGCAGTTCTTC	TRBD2	TRBV9	TRBJ2-1	few
CAWSFRLAVSYEQYF	TGTGCCTGGAGTTTCCGACTAGCGGTAAGCTACGAGCAGTACTTC	TRBD2	TRBV30	TRBJ2-7	.
CASSPPGRVGSTDTQYF	TGTGCCAGCAGCCCCCCGGGGAGGGTGGGGAGCACAGATACGCAGTATTTT	TRBD2	TRBV9	TRBJ2-3	.
CASAQGNSPLHF	TGTGCCAGCGCCCAGGGGAATTCACCCCTCCACTTT	.	TRBV5-6	TRBJ1-6	.
CASRYGGGSYNEQFF	TGTGCCAGCAGGTATGGGGGCGGATCCTACAATGAGCAGTTCTTC	.	TRBV5-4	TRBJ2-1	few
CASSRGVDWRGEGVTDTQYF	TGCGCCAGCAGCCGTGGGGTGGATTGGAGGGGCGAGGGAGTCACAGATACGCAGTATTTT	.	TRBV5-1	TRBJ2-3	.
CAWSAPGQGSYEQYF	TGTGCCTGGAGTGCCCCGGGACAGGGTTCCTACGAGCAGTACTTC	TRBD1	TRBV30	TRBJ2-7	.